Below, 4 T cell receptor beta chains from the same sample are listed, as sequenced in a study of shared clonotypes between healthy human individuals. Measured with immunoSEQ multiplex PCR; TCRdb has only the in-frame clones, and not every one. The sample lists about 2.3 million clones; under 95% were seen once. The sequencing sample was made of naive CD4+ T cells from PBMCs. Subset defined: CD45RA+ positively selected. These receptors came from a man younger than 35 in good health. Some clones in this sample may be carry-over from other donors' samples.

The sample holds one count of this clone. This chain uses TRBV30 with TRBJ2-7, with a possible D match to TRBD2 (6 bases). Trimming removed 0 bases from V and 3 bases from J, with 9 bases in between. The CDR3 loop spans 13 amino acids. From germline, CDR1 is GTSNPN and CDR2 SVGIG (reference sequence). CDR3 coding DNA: TGTGCCTGGAGTGTCCGGAGGGTCTACGAGCAGTACTTC. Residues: CAWSVRRVYEQYF.

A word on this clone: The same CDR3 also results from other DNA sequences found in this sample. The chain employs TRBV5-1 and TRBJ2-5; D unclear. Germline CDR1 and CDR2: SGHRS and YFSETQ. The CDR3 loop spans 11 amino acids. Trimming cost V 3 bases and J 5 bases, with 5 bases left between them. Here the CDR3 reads CASSSGETQYF. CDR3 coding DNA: TGCGCCAGCAGCTCGGGTGAGACCCAGTACTTC.

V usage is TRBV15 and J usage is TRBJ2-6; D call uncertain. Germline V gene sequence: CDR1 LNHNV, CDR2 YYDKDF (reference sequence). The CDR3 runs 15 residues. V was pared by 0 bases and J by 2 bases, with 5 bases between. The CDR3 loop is CATSRDPAGANVLTF. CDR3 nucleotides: TGTGCCACCAGCAGAGATCCTGCTGGGGCCAACGTCCTGACTTTC.

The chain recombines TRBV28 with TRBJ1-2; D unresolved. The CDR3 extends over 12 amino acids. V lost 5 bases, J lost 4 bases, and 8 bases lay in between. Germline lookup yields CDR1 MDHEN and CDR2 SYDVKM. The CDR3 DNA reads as TGTGCCAGCAGTCGACCGAGCTATGGCTACACCTTC. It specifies CASSRPSYGYTF.